These 32 T cell receptor beta chains share one sample of origin, sequenced in a study of glioma-infiltrating T cells. TCR alpha and beta CDR3 regions were amplified from RNA using iRepertoire nested multiplex PCR. A single record per CDR3 protein comes from TCRdb applying MiXCR to the multiplex PCR reads. The repertoire holds 44,000 or so distinct CDR3 sequences, with around 20% as singletons. Sequences were obtained from glioma tissue, nonneoplastic brain tissue, or PBMCs (not recorded which). The receptors originated from a human donor with low-grade glioma or glioblastoma, undergoing nonglioma brain surgery, or in good health (not recorded which).

This clonotype was counted at least ten times. The V and J genes are TRBV7-2 and TRBJ2-3; TRBD2 matches at 8 bases. Per germline, CDR1 SGHTA and CDR2 FQGNSA. CDR3 size: 15 residues. After removal of 5 bases from V and 5 bases from J, the junction contained 9 bases not matched to a gene. The CDR3 nucleotides read TGTGCCAGCAGCCGGGGGGGGCGTAAGGAAGATACGCAGTATTTT. Translating it yields CASSRGGRKEDTQYF.

Ten or more counts support this clonotype. The J gene is TRBJ1-1, the V gene TRBV5-4, with TRBD1 identical over 9 bases. From germline, CDR1 is SGHNT and CDR2 YYREEE (reference sequence). This CDR3 is built from 15 residues. Trimming took 2 bases from V and 5 from J; bases not matched to a gene: 7. The CDR3 loop is CASSFFDRGRTEAFF. CDR3 sequence (DNA): TGTGCCAGCAGCTTCTTTGACAGGGGGAGGACTGAAGCTTTCTTT.

There are many counts of this clonotype. The chain recombines TRBV28 with TRBJ1-2; D remains unclear. Trimming stripped 3 bases from V and 3 bases from J, with 14 bases between. The germline CDR1 and CDR2 sequences are MDHEN and SYDVKM. The CDR3 covers 15 residues. In DNA form, the CDR3 reads TGTGCCAGCAGTTTGGGCAGTAACTCACACTATGGCTACACCTTC. Residues: CASSLGSNSHYGYTF.

This clonotype occurred many times. V usage is TRBV28 and J usage is TRBJ2-1, with 8 bases lining up with TRBD2. Trimming removed 5 bases from V and 8 bases from J; junction bases left unmatched: 14. CDR1 and CDR2 (germline): MDHEN, SYDVKM. The CDR3 is made up of 16 amino acids. The CDR3 coding sequence is TGTGCCAGCAGTCCCCCGGGGGACCCGCGGGGGGATGAGCAGTTCTTC. As protein: CASSPPGDPRGDEQFF.

This clonotype was counted at least ten times. The genes are TRBV10-3 and TRBJ2-7, with TRBD2 matching over 11 bases. The CDR3 has 16 amino acids. Losses at the gene ends were 4 bases for V and 0 bases for J; bases not matched to a gene: 5. The V gene's germline CDR1 is ENHRY and CDR2 SYGVKD. The CDR3 DNA sequence: TGTGCCATCAGTGGACTAGCGGGGAACAGCTCCTACGAGCAGTACTTC. Its protein product is CAISGLAGNSSYEQYF.

Concerning this clonotype itself: The junction departs from germline at one end; a sequencing error may be responsible. This rearrangement joins TRBV12-3 or TRBV12-4 to TRBJ1-5; the match to TRBD1 covers 8 bases. The CDR3 contains 16 residues. DNA for the CDR3: TGTGTCAGCAGTTTAGCGGATGGACAGGGTGGTCAGCCCCAGCATTTT. Its translation: CVSSLADGQGGQPQHF.

The rearrangement joins TRBV7-2 to TRBJ2-7; possibly TRBD1 or TRBD2 for D (5 bases each). CDR1 is SGHTA and CDR2 is FQGNSA in the germline V gene. The CDR3 loop spans 15 amino acids. The V and J ends lost 5 bases and 0 bases respectively, with 14 bases between them. CDR3 protein: CASSRRDGSSYEQYF. The CDR3 nucleotides read TGTGCCAGCAGCCGCCGGGACGGGTCCTCCTACGAGCAGTACTTC.

Many counts were recorded for this clonotype. This chain connects TRBV6-1 to TRBJ2-2; D may be TRBD1 or TRBD2 (5 bases each). CDR3 length: 14 amino acids. The V gene's germline CDR1 is MNHNS and CDR2 SASEGT. Trimming cost V 7 bases and J 0 bases, with 9 bases left between them. The DNA of the CDR3 is TGTGCCAGCATGGGGACCGCGAACACCGGGGAGCTGTTTTTT. Its translation is CASMGTANTGELFF.

This clonotype was counted a single time. The junction shows a germline mismatch at one end, possibly a read error. The CDR3 bases are TGCGCCAGCAGTGAGTCGGAACTAGCGGGGAAAGGTACGAAGTATTTT. Encoded protein: CASSESELAGKGTKYF. This sequence joins TRBV10-2 and TRBJ2-3; 10 nucleotides align to TRBD2. The CDR3 sequence is 16 residues long. The germline V gene has CDR1 WSHSY and CDR2 SAAADI.

The table lists this clonotype with many counts. This chain connects TRBV20-1 to TRBJ2-1; D might be TRBD2 (5 bases). V gave up 6 bases and J gave up 0 bases, with 12 bases separating them. There are 14 residues in the CDR3. Per germline, CDR1 DFQATT and CDR2 SNEGSKA (reference sequence). The CDR3 DNA follows: TGCAGTGCCAGACTAACGAGCTCCTACAATGAGCAGTTCTTC. It is translated as CSARLTSSYNEQFF.

In its sample, this clonotype was seen a few times. J is TRBJ1-5 and V is TRBV12-3 or TRBV12-4; TRBD1 matches 8 bases. This CDR3 is 15 amino acids long. Germline trimming cut 5 bases from V and 1 base from J; bases unmatched to any gene: 4. CDR3 sequence: CASSGDRSSNQPQHF. CDR3 nucleotides: TGTGCCAGCAGTGGGGACAGGTCAAGCAATCAGCCCCAGCATTTT.

This chain links TRBV30 with TRBJ1-1; D gene ambiguous. Trimming left V 7 bases short and J 6 bases short, with 12 bases between. CDR3 length equals 11 residues. Germline CDR1 reads GTSNPN; CDR2 reads SVGIG (reference sequence). This CDR3 reads CALYIGAEAFF. In DNA, the CDR3 is TGTGCCTTATATATCGGAGCTGAAGCTTTCTTT.

This clonotype was found many times. The rearrangement links TRBV19 to TRBJ1-2, with D possibly being TRBD1 (5 bases). The V and J ends lost 3 bases and 3 bases respectively, with 11 bases between them. Germline V gene sequence: CDR1 LNHDA, CDR2 SQIVND (reference sequence). This CDR3 region has 14 residues. The CDR3 bases are TGTGCCAGTAGTATTCCAGGGACCTACTATGGCTACACCTTC. It encodes CASSIPGTYYGYTF.

This clonotype has ten or more counts. The CDR3, as DNA: TGTGCCAGCAGCCCCAATAGCGGGGGGGCCACAGATACGCAGTATTTT. Its protein is CASSPNSGGATDTQYF. This chain uses TRBV12-3 or TRBV12-4 with TRBJ2-3, with 11 nucleotides matching TRBD2. V shed 6 bases and J 2 bases; nucleotides not matched to a gene: 7. The CDR3 extends over 16 amino acids.

This clonotype was counted a few times. The chain links TRBV5-4 to TRBJ2-3, with D possibly TRBD1 on 5 matching bases. Trimming removed 4 bases from V and 1 base from J, with 13 bases in between. CDR3 length: 15 residues. Per germline, CDR1 SGHNT and CDR2 YYREEE (reference sequence). In DNA form, the CDR3 reads TGTGCCAGCAGCCTTGACAGTGACGGCACAGATACGCAGTATTTT. Its translation: CASSLDSDGTDTQYF.

This clonotype showed up just once. Compared with germline, one end of the junction differs, possibly owing to a read error. This chain uses TRBV5-4 with TRBJ2-5; 8 bases are a match to TRBD2. Germline V lookup: CDR1 SGHNT, CDR2 YYREEE (reference sequence). The CDR3 consists of 15 residues. The CDR3 region is CASSSTGGVQGTQYF. DNA of the CDR3: TGTGCCAGCAGCTCTACGGGGGGGGTGCAAGGGACCCAGTACTTC.

This clonotype came up many times. The rearrangement joins TRBV3-1 to TRBJ2-5; no reliable D call. This CDR3 is 15 amino acids long. Germline V gene lookup returns CDR1 LGHDT and CDR2 YNNKEL (reference sequence). Trimming took off 0 bases at V and 1 base at J, with 9 bases between the two ends. Here the CDR3 reads CASSQDVQPQETQYF. CDR3 DNA: TGTGCCAGCAGCCAAGATGTACAGCCCCAAGAGACCCAGTACTTC.

Regarding this clonotype: Here the CDR3 omits its conserved ending phenylalanine or tryptophan, so a read error is the likely source. The chain recombines TRBV18 with TRBJ2-6; D is unresolved. Germline CDR1 reads KGHSH; CDR2 reads LQKENI. The V and J ends lost 5 bases and 4 bases respectively, with 18 bases between them. The CDR3 runs 17 residues. CDR3 nucleotide sequence: TGTGCCAGCTCAACTACCGCGGACGCTTGGGGGGCCAACGTCCTGACTTTA. Translating it yields CASSTTADAWGANVLTL.

This clonotype has a count of ten or more. The V and J genes are TRBV4-1 and TRBJ2-1; TRBD2 matches at 7 bases. The V segment lost 1 base and the J segment 2 bases; nucleotides outside the gene matches: 2. The CDR3 runs 15 residues. CDR1 is MGHRA and CDR2 is YSYEKL in the germline V gene. Here the CDR3 DNA reads TGCGCCAGCAGCCAAGGGGGAGGGGCCTACAATGAGCAGTTCTTC. It yields the protein CASSQGGGAYNEQFF.

Points on this clonotype: A read error may be the cause here, since a much bigger clone is one base away. The rearrangement uses TRBV3-1 and TRBJ2-1; 12 bases are shared with TRBD2. The CDR3 extends over 15 amino acids. Germline CDR1 LGHDT, CDR2 YNNKEL (reference sequence). CDR3 amino acids: CASRQTSGSLSEQLF. CDR3 sequence (DNA): TGTGCCAGCAGGCAGACTAGCGGGAGTTTGAGTGAGCAGTTATTC.

Turning to this clonotype: Germline is not matched at one junction end, which may reflect a read error. The V call is TRBV20-1, the J call TRBJ1-3; D might be TRBD1 (6 bases). The CDR3 has 14 amino acids. Germline CDR1 and CDR2: DFQATT and SNEGSKA (reference sequence). In DNA, the CDR3 is TGCAGTGTTAACCCTCCTGGAGGGGGAAGCACCATATATTTT. Amino acids: CSVNPPGGGSTIYF.

This chain links TRBV27 with TRBJ1-6; D may be TRBD1 (6 bases). The CDR3 sequence is 14 residues long. CDR1 and CDR2 from the germline V gene are MNHEY and SMNVEV (reference sequence). V gave up 6 bases and J gave up 14 bases, with 20 bases separating them. This CDR3 reads CASSSKDSMSTLHF. The CDR3 DNA reads as TGTGCCAGCAGCTCCAAGGACAGTATGTCCACCCTCCACTTT.

This clonotype was counted a single time. Just one base apart from a much larger clone, this may be a read error. The rearrangement joins TRBV7-2 to TRBJ2-3, with a tentative D call TRBD2 (6 bases). Germline V gene lookup returns CDR1 SGHTA and CDR2 FQGNSA. This CDR3 region has 14 residues. With 6 bases removed from V and 2 bases from J, the gap between germline ends came to 12 bases. CDR3 DNA sequence: TGTGCCAGCAGGCCCGGGAGAAACACAGATACGCAGTATTTT. It yields the protein CASRPGRNTDTQYF.

There are many counts of this clonotype. This chain connects TRBV29-1 to TRBJ1-1; D perhaps matches TRBD1 (6 bases). Looked up from germline, CDR1 is SQVTM and CDR2 is ANQGSEA. The CDR3 is made up of 10 amino acids. The V end was cut by 6 bases, the J end by 8 bases, with 10 bases between. The CDR3 here is CSVLTGEAFF. The DNA of the CDR3 is TGCAGCGTCTTAACAGGGGAAGCTTTCTTT.

CDR3 protein: CASSPTGPGTKELFF. In DNA form, the CDR3 reads TGCGCCAGCAGCCCGACAGGGCCTGGTACCAAGGAGCTGTTTTTT. The rearrangement links TRBV4-1 to TRBJ2-2; 7 bases map to TRBD1. This CDR3 contains 15 residues. Germline lookup yields CDR1 MGHRA and CDR2 YSYEKL. With 4 bases clipped from V and 10 bases from J, the junction kept 12 bases outside the gene matches.

There are many counts of this clonotype. V gene TRBV19 combines with J gene TRBJ2-1; 14 nucleotides align to TRBD2. V gave up 9 bases and J gave up 5 bases; unmatched junction bases: 9. Germline CDR1 LNHDA, CDR2 SQIVND (reference sequence). The CDR3 loop spans 16 amino acids. This CDR3 is CARTSGRDPGDNEQFF. The CDR3 DNA reads as TGTGCCAGGACTAGCGGGAGGGATCCCGGGGACAATGAGCAGTTCTTC.

The rearrangement uses TRBV29-1 and TRBJ2-7; either TRBD1 or TRBD2 may fit D (5 bases each). The CDR3 has 13 amino acids. The germline gives CDR1 SQVTM, CDR2 ANQGSEA. V lost 4 bases and J lost 2, with 12 bases in between. CDR3 nucleotides: TGCAGCGTTGCGGGACCCTTGACCTACGAGCAGTACTTC. It encodes CSVAGPLTYEQYF.

With regard to this clonotype: A much larger clone lies a single base off, so this may be a read error. For the CDR3, the DNA is TGTGCCAGCAGTTCTAGGGGTTCGGAGGCCCAGTACTTC. This translates into CASSSRGSEAQYF. The rearrangement uses TRBV12-3 or TRBV12-4 and TRBJ2-5; the D gene could be TRBD1 or TRBD2 (5 bases each). Trimming removed 4 bases at V and 9 bases at J, with 15 bases between. This CDR3 region has 13 residues.

This clonotype was counted many times. The chain couples TRBV20-1 to TRBJ2-3; D unresolved. The V gene lost 2 bases and the J gene lost 5 bases, with 8 bases spanning the gap. CDR1 and CDR2 from the germline V gene are DFQATT and SNEGSKA (reference sequence). This CDR3 region has 12 residues. The CDR3 sequence: CSARIPGDTQYF. CDR3 DNA sequence: TGCAGTGCTAGAATCCCTGGAGATACGCAGTATTTT.

This clonotype came up many times. The chain is built from TRBV20-1 and TRBJ2-3, with a possible D match to TRBD2 (6 bases). CDR1 is DFQATT and CDR2 is SNEGSKA in the germline V gene (reference sequence). The CDR3 covers 15 residues. V was cut by 0 bases and J by 0 bases, with 10 bases left in between. The DNA for the CDR3 is TGCAGTGCTAGAGAATTCGCGGGGAGCACAGATACGCAGTATTTT. Translated: CSAREFAGSTDTQYF.

This clonotype has ten or more counts. The genes are TRBV18 and TRBJ1-2; D is ambiguous. Germline V gene sequence: CDR1 KGHSH, CDR2 LQKENI. The CDR3 runs 14 residues. Between the trimmed V and J ends, which lost 3 bases and 4 bases, there was a span of 12 bases. CDR3 region: CASSPSTRSYGYTF. The CDR3 nucleotides are TGTGCCAGCTCACCGAGTACACGGTCCTATGGCTACACCTTC.

The chain is built from TRBV15 and TRBJ2-3, with TRBD2 identical over 12 bases. J gave up 4 bases and V 2 bases, and 13 bases lay outside the gene matches. Germline assignment: CDR1 LNHNV and CDR2 YYDKDF (reference sequence). The CDR3 extends over 19 amino acids. The CDR3 nucleotides are TGTGCCACCAGCAGATCGATGTGGGCTAGCGGGGGGGCCCCAGATACGCAGTATTTT. It translates to CATSRSMWASGGAPDTQYF.